The 21 T cell receptor beta chains presented below share a single source sample, sequenced in a study of identifying expanded T cells in peripheral blood. TCRdb's copy holds only in-frame clones and misses some; the assay was immunoSEQ multiplex PCR. This sample has tens of thousands of clones, with 88% found just once. Sequences were obtained from blood. All receptors derive from a person aged 18 to 70 in good health.

The CDR3 loop reads CASSYTPRGEEDTQYF. In DNA, the CDR3 is TGTGCCAGCAGTTATACCCCCCGGGGAGAGGAGGATACGCAGTATTTT. The chain recombines TRBV6-6 with TRBJ2-3, with a weak D call TRBD2 (5 bases). In germline, CDR1 is MNHNY, CDR2 SVGAGI (reference sequence). The CDR3 spans 16 residues. V was clipped by 3 bases and J by 6 bases, with 19 bases between them.

V usage is TRBV6-6 and J usage is TRBJ2-2, with D maybe TRBD2 (7 bases). There are 15 residues in the CDR3. The V gene lost 7 bases and the J gene lost 5 bases, with 17 bases spanning the gap. CDR1 and CDR2 (germline): MNHNY, SVGAGI (reference sequence). The CDR3 sequence: CASKLAGARTGELFF. DNA for the CDR3: TGTGCCAGCAAGCTTGCGGGGGCTCGGACCGGGGAGCTGTTTTTT.

The gene calls are TRBV29-1 and TRBJ1-2, with D maybe TRBD1 (6 bases). CDR1 and CDR2 (germline): SQVTM, ANQGSEA. The CDR3 length is 16 residues. With 3 bases removed from V and 7 bases from J, the gap between germline ends came to 24 bases. The CDR3 DNA sequence: TGCAGCGTTGATTCTGTCGGGTTTGGGGGGGCTCTTGGCTACACCTTC. This codes for CSVDSVGFGGALGYTF. Supplemented by reference TRBV29-1 and TRBJ1-2, the full variable domain reads SAVISQKPSRDICQRGTSLTIQCQVDSQVTMMFWYRQQPGQSLTLIATANQGSEATYESGFVIDKFPISRPNLTFSTLTVSNMSPEDSSIYLCSVDSVGFGGALGYTFGSGTRLTVV.

This clone has only a few counts. The chain carries TRBV4-1 and TRBJ1-6; D call uncertain. The germline gives CDR1 MGHRA, CDR2 YSYEKL. The CDR3 contains 14 residues. V was pared by 4 bases and J by 10 bases, with 14 bases between. CDR3 loop: CASSPRDEESPLHF. CDR3 nucleotides: TGCGCCAGCAGCCCCCGTGACGAGGAATCACCCCTCCACTTT.

This clone has only a few counts. This sequence joins TRBV30 and TRBJ1-6; no reliable D call. Between the trimmed V and J ends, which lost 2 bases and 10 bases, there was a span of 12 bases. Germline V CDR1 and CDR2: GTSNPN, SVGIG (reference sequence). There are 13 residues in the CDR3. The DNA of the CDR3 is TGTGCCTGGAGTACCGACCAAGGGTCACCCCTCCACTTT. As protein: CAWSTDQGSPLHF.

The chain recombines TRBV30 with TRBJ1-5; D might be TRBD1 (5 bases). The V end lost 0 bases, the J end lost 2 bases, and 14 bases lay between the germline ends. CDR1 is GTSNPN and CDR2 is SVGIG in the germline V gene (reference sequence). The CDR3 contains 16 residues. In nucleotides, the CDR3 is TGTGCCTGGAGTGTACTGGGGACGCGGGGCAATCAGCCCCAGCATTTT. Translating it yields CAWSVLGTRGNQPQHF.

V usage is TRBV2 and J usage is TRBJ1-5; D is uncertain. Trimming removed 5 bases from V and 6 bases from J, with 8 bases in between. CDR1 SNHLY and CDR2 FYNNEI come from the germline V gene. The CDR3 is made up of 12 amino acids. The CDR3 loop reads CASSLVGQPQHF. The CDR3 bases are TGTGCCAGCAGTCTAGTGGGTCAGCCCCAGCATTTT.

The chain has TRBV29-1 and TRBJ1-1, with 9 nucleotides matching TRBD1. CDR1 and CDR2 (germline): SQVTM, ANQGSEA. This CDR3 region has 13 residues. With V trimmed by 6 bases and J by 1 base, 3 bases remained unmatched. CDR3 loop: CSVGTGTNTEAFF. The CDR3 bases are TGCAGCGTGGGGACAGGGACGAACACTGAAGCTTTCTTT.

Only one count was recorded for this clone. This sequence joins TRBV4-3 and TRBJ1-2; D not resolved. Trimming shortened V by 1 base and J by 7 bases, and 10 bases separated the two germline ends. Germline V gene lookup returns CDR1 LGHNA and CDR2 YSLEER. The CDR3 covers 13 residues. CDR3 sequence: CASSQGEVGGYTF. DNA for the CDR3: TGCGCCAGCAGCCAAGGAGAGGTTGGTGGCTACACCTTC.

The rearrangement uses TRBV2 and TRBJ2-2; 7 nucleotides line up with TRBD1. Germline lookup yields CDR1 SNHLY and CDR2 FYNNEI. Trimming cost V 8 bases and J 4 bases; bases outside gene matches: 10. CDR3 length: 15 amino acids. CDR3 sequence (DNA): TGTGCCAGCGAGCGACAGGGAAGATCCACCGGGGAGCTGTTTTTT. It encodes CASERQGRSTGELFF. The whole variable domain, remainder taken from reference TRBV2 and TRBJ2-2, is EPEVTQTPSHQVTQMGQEVILRCVPISNHLYFYWYRQILGQKVEFLVSFYNNEISEKSEIFDDQFSVERPDGSNFTLKIRSTKLEDSAMYFCASERQGRSTGELFFGEGSRLTVL.

Only a few counts were recorded for this clone. The V and J genes are TRBV7-2 and TRBJ1-1, with 7 positions matching TRBD1. Germline assignment: CDR1 SGHTA and CDR2 FQGNSA. J gave up 3 bases and V 5 bases, and 9 bases lay outside the gene matches. The CDR3 is 15 amino acids. The CDR3 spells CASSTRTGIHTEAFF. CDR3 DNA: TGTGCCAGCAGCACAAGGACAGGAATTCACACTGAAGCTTTCTTT.

V and J are TRBV2 and TRBJ1-1; D remains ambiguous. CDR1 is SNHLY and CDR2 is FYNNEI in the germline V gene. V was shortened by 2 bases and J by 3 bases, with 7 bases between the two germline ends. The CDR3 covers 13 residues. The CDR3 DNA sequence: TGTGCCAGCAGTGAACGGACCTACACTGAAGCTTTCTTT. It specifies CASSERTYTEAFF.

This clone turned up a few times. The chain carries TRBV4-3 and TRBJ2-5; no firm D call. The V gene's germline CDR1 is LGHNA and CDR2 YSLEER. The V gene lost 1 base and the J gene lost 4 bases, with 10 bases spanning the gap. The length of the CDR3 is 14 residues. The CDR3 DNA is TGCGCCAGCAGCCAAGCATACACGAGAGAGACCCAGTACTTC. Protein: CASSQAYTRETQYF.

This clone has just one count. The chain has TRBV5-8 and TRBJ1-4, with a weak D call TRBD1 (6 bases). Trimming left V 0 bases short and J 2 bases short, with 20 bases between. Germline values: CDR1 SGHTS, CDR2 YDEGEE. The CDR3 runs 19 residues. The CDR3 loop is CASSLVLAGGSRTNEKLFF. CDR3 sequence (DNA): TGTGCCAGCAGCTTGGTGTTAGCGGGGGGCTCCCGGACTAATGAAAAACTGTTTTTT.

The sample holds one count of this clone. The chain couples TRBV7-9 to TRBJ2-5; tentatively, D is TRBD2 (6 bases). Trimming cost V 5 bases and J 5 bases, with 18 bases left between them. Germline V lookup: CDR1 SEHNR, CDR2 FQNEAQ (reference sequence). This CDR3 contains 15 residues. The CDR3 here is CASSVSGRGRETQYF. The DNA for the CDR3 is TGTGCCAGCAGCGTTTCCGGGAGAGGGCGGGAGACCCAGTACTTC.

The J gene is TRBJ2-7, the V gene TRBV7-2, with D perhaps matching TRBD1 (5 bases). V lost 2 bases, J lost 5 bases, and 16 bases lay in between. Germline-derived CDR1 and CDR2 are SGHTA and FQGNSA. The CDR3 length is 15 residues. The CDR3 loop reads CASSLSRVVQDEQYF. The CDR3 nucleotides are TGTGCCAGCAGCTTATCACGGGTGGTACAGGACGAGCAGTACTTC. The variable domain in full, completed from reference TRBV7-2 and TRBJ2-7, reads GAGVSQSPSNKVTEKGKDVELRCDPISGHTALYWYRQSLGQGLEFLIYFQGNSAPDKSGLPSDRFSAERTGGSVSTLTIQRTQQEDSAVYLCASSLSRVVQDEQYFGPGTRLTVT.

The J gene is TRBJ2-5, the V gene TRBV7-2; TRBD1 or TRBD2 may be the D gene (5 bases each). V shed 8 bases and J shed 5 bases, with 12 bases lying between them. The CDR3 sequence is 12 residues long. CDR1 is SGHTA, CDR2 FQGNSA, per germline. The CDR3 here is CASEGPGETQYF. DNA for the CDR3: TGTGCCAGCGAGGGGCCGGGGGAGACCCAGTACTTC.

The chain employs TRBV27 and TRBJ2-4; D not certain. This CDR3 comprises 17 residues. V was trimmed by 0 bases and J by 2 bases, leaving 14 bases between them. Germline CDR1 is MNHEY and CDR2 is SMNVEV (reference sequence). The CDR3 DNA sequence: TGTGCCAGCAGTTTATCACCTGCCTTACTTCCCAAAAACATTCAGTACTTC. Translation gives CASSLSPALLPKNIQYF.

The chain joins TRBV27 to TRBJ1-1, with D unresolved. The V gene's germline CDR1 is MNHEY and CDR2 SMNVEV (reference sequence). V was clipped by 7 bases and J by 1 base, with 13 bases between them. The CDR3 spans 14 residues. CDR3 region: CASTKGPQNTEAFF. Here the CDR3 DNA reads TGTGCCAGCACCAAAGGTCCGCAGAACACTGAAGCTTTCTTT.

This clone has a handful of counts. This chain connects TRBV28 to TRBJ1-5, with TRBD1 matching 7 bases. Germline CDR1 reads MDHEN; CDR2 reads SYDVKM. CDR3 length: 16 residues. V shed 6 bases and J 1 base; nucleotides not matched to a gene: 9. Written as DNA, the CDR3 is TGTGCCAGCAGCTCCCAGGGGGATCTCAGCAATCAGCCCCAGCATTTT. It specifies CASSSQGDLSNQPQHF.

The J gene is TRBJ2-1, the V gene TRBV6-6; a weak D match, TRBD1 (5 bases). CDR1 is MNHNY, CDR2 SVGAGI, per germline (reference sequence). The V end was cut by 7 bases, the J end by 2 bases, with 9 bases between. This CDR3 is built from 13 residues. The CDR3 protein is CASNQDTYNEQFF. DNA of the CDR3: TGTGCCAGCAATCAGGACACCTACAATGAGCAGTTCTTC.